This TCR beta chain emerged from a study of blood T cells in healthy people across ages (dated by TCRdb to 2014 to 2015). Background on the whole study: Template switching captured roughly one uniquely barcoded TCR beta cDNA molecule per two T cells in model experiments. The study measured age-related changes in TCR beta repertoire diversity using deep sequencing normalized with unique cDNA molecular identifiers. Donors of different ages were randomly distributed across sequencing lanes to avoid experimental bias. Four age groups were formed from the donors: young (average approximately 15 years), middle-aged (around 40), aged (62) and long-lived (82). For two donors (one aged 18 to 30 and one aged 80 or older), the study analyzed two additional independent replicas of 1 million unique cDNA reads from the same blood draw. Study-wide conclusions, independent of this receptor: Observed TCR beta diversity per million T cells fell roughly linearly with age, and a significant reduction was already apparent by age around 40. Compared with the aged group, the long-lived group had more naive CD4+ T cells, fewer expanded clones and increased TCR diversity, a pattern suggesting age selection. Because profiling used bulk unsorted PBMCs, naive and antigen-experienced compartments could not be compared conclusively. A strong correlation was found between observed TCR beta diversity and the percentage of naive T cells measured by flow cytometry. Because the CMV infection status of the donors was unknown, age-related changes in expanded clonotypes may potentially have been confounded. Estimates of total diversity based on one million sequenced T cells were considered lower bounds and underestimates.

The library relied on 5' RACE. Sequencing took place on an Illumina HiSeq 2500. The second PCR ran for about 6 to 11 cycles and used a J-beta primer mix along with a sample-barcoded 5' primer. A unique molecular identifier was introduced onto each TCR beta cDNA molecule by a template-switch 5' adaptor carrying 12 random nucleotides. At least 3 million CDR3-containing paired-end reads were obtained from each sample. First-strand cDNA was synthesized from all RNA with the Mint cDNA synthesis kit, primed by a TRBC-specific oligonucleotide. Following uracil-DNA glycosylase treatment, a first 18-cycle PCR with universal primers M1SS and BC2_uni_R was performed on all cDNA. Turning to the authors' computational methods: For normalization, 1 million high-quality reads, each with a distinct molecular identifier, were randomly selected from each sample. Reads with shared molecular identifiers were discarded instead of being binned into consensus sequences. MiTCR, set to a Q25 quality threshold and the strictest error-elimination algorithm, was used for CDR3 identification, clonotype clustering and error correction. Lower-bound total TCR beta diversity was estimated with a nonparametric unseen species model using Euler transformation. Through fastp at Q25 and MiXCR, TCRdb rebuilt clones from the public reads, retaining in-frame beta chains. Every entry covers one CDR3 protein and lists the most common genes and DNA from its rows. In this record, the V and J calls reflect TCRdb's handling and not the investigators' own analysis. This sample comprises around 1.5 million distinct CDR3 sequences, roughly 40% of them detected only once. Jointly, the top ten make up 7.9% of the sample.

The germline V gene encodes CDR1 GTSNPN and CDR2 SVGIG (reference sequence). Reading from cysteine to phenylalanine, the CDR3 counts 11 amino acids. Only the CDR3 DNA is retained, 33 bases long and in frame from the first base. V drops 1 base and J drops 4 bases, leaving 4 bases in between. The roughly 38 donors, aged roughly 6 to 90 years, were systemically healthy Caucasian individuals from Russia. Each donor gave ten milliliters of peripheral blood, collected into EDTA-treated Vacutainer tubes. Ficoll-Paque density-gradient centrifugation was used to isolate PBMCs, with at least 6 million obtained per sample. Trizol reagent was used to extract total RNA from PBMCs, with at least 6 micrograms per sample. For every donor, an aliquot of PBMCs went through flow cytometry to measure the percentages of naive CD45RAhigh/CD27high T cells. This clonotype showed up just a few times. No cognate antigen has been identified for it. Base quality data are lacking; no much larger clone is found one base away.

The TCR sequence derives from a woman younger than 35 in good health. The rearrangement joined TRBV30 to TRBJ1-2, with an unclear D gene assignment. Material for sequencing was blood. This receptor has the CDR3 CAWSGRYGYTF. The DNA is TGTGCCTGGAGTGGCCGCTATGGCTACACCTTC. The full variable domain, completed from the reference TRBV30 and TRBJ1-2 proteins outside the CDR3, reads SQTIHQWPATLVQPVGSPLSLECTVEGTSNPNLYWYRQAAGRGLQLLFYSVGIGQISSEVPQNLSASRPQDRQFILSSKKLLLSDSGFYLCAWSGRYGYTFGSGTRLTVV.